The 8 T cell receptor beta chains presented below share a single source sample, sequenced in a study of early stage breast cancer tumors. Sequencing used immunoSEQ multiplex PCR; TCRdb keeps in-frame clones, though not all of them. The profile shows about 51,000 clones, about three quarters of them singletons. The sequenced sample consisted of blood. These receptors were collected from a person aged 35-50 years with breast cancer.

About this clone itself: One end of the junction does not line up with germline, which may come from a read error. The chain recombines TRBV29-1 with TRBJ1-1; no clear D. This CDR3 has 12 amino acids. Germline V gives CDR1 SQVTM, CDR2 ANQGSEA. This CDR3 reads CSARRQNAEAFF. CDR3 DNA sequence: TGCAGCGCCCGAAGGCAGAACGCTGAAGCTTTCTTT.

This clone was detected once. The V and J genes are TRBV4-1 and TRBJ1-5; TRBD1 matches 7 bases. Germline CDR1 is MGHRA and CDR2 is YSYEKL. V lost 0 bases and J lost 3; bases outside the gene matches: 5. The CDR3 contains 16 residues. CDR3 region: CASSQDFTGVNQPQHF. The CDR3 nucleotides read TGCGCCAGCAGCCAAGATTTTACAGGGGTCAATCAGCCCCAGCATTTT.

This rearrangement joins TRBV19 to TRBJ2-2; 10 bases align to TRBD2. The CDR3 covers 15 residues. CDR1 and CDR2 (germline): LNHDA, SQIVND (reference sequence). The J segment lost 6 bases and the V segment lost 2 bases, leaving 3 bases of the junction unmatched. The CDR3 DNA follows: TGTGCCAGTAGTATACTAGCGGGAGTCCCCGGGGAGCTGTTTTTT. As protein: CASSILAGVPGELFF. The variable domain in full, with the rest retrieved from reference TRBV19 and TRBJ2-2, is DGGITQSPKYLFRKEGQNVTLSCEQNLNHDAMYWYRQDPGQGLRLIYYSQIVNDFQKGDIAEGYSVSREKKESFPLTVTSAQKNPTAFYLCASSILAGVPGELFFGEGSRLTVL.

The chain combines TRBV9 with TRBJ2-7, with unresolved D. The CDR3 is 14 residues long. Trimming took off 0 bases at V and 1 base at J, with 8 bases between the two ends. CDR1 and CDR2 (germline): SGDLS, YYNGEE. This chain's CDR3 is CASSVGPDSYEQYF. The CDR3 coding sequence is TGTGCCAGCAGCGTAGGCCCTGATTCCTACGAGCAGTACTTC.

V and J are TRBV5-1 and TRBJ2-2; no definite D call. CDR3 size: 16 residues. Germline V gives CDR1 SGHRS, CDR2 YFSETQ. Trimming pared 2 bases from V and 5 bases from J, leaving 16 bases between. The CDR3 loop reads CASSLLSLFGTGELFF. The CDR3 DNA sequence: TGCGCCAGCAGCTTACTCTCACTCTTTGGAACCGGGGAGCTGTTTTTT.

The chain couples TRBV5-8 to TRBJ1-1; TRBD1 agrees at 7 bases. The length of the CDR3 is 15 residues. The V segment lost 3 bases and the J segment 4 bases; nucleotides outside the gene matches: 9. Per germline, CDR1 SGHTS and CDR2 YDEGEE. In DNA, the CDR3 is TGTGCCAGCAGCTCGGGGGACGGGACAGCCACTGAAGCTTTCTTT. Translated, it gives CASSSGDGTATEAFF. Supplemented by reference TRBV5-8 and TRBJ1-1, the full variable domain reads EAGVTQSPTHLIKTRGQQATLRCSPISGHTSVYWYQQALGLGLQFLLWYDEGEERNRGNFPPRFSGRQFPNYSSELNVNALELEDSALYLCASSSGDGTATEAFFGQGTRLTVV.

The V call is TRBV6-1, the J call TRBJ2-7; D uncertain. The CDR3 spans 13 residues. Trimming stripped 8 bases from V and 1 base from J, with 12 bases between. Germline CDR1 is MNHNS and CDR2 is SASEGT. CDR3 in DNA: TGTGCCAGCTGGTGGCCCCTTTCCTACGAGCAGTACTTC. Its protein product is CASWWPLSYEQYF.

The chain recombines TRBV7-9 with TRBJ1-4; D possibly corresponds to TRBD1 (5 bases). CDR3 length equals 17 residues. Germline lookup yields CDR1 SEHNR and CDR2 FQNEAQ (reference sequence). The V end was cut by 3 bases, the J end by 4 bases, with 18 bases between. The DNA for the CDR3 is TGTGCCAGCAGCTTGGGTTCTAGGGGATCCAATAATGAAAAACTGTTTTTT. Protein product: CASSLGSRGSNNEKLFF. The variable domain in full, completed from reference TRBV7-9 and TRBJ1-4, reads DTGVSQNPRHKITKRGQNVTFRCDPISEHNRLYWYRQTLGQGPEFLTYFQNEAQLEKSRLLSDRFSAERPKGSFSTLEIQRTEQGDSAMYLCASSLGSRGSNNEKLFFGSGTQLSVL.